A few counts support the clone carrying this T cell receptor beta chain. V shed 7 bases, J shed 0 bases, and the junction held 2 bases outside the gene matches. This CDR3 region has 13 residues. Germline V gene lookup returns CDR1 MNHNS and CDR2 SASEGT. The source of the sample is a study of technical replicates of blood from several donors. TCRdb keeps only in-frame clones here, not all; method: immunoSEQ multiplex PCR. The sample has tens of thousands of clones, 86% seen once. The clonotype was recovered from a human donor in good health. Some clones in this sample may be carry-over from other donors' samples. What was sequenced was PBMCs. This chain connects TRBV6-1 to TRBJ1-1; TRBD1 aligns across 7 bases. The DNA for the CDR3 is TGTGCCAGCAAACAGGGGCTGAACACTGAAGCTTTCTTT. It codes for CASKQGLNTEAFF.